These 22 T cell receptor beta chains share one sample of origin, sequenced in a study of blood T cell repertoires in COVID-19. Some clones are missing from TCRdb's copy, which holds only in-frame ones; the method was immunoSEQ multiplex PCR. The repertoire includes 70,000 to 80,000 clones, approximately 86% of them detected once, and around 6.3% sits in the top ten. Sample: peripheral blood. The source of these receptors is a woman in her forties or fifties with acute or convalescent COVID-19.

V usage is TRBV30 and J usage is TRBJ1-2; D gene uncertain. Germline V gives CDR1 GTSNPN, CDR2 SVGIG (reference sequence). The CDR3 is 12 amino acids. Trimming took 4 bases from V and 8 from J, leaving 14 bases between them. CDR3 nucleotide sequence: TGTGCCTGGAATCGGGATTCAGGAGGCTACACCTTC. Amino acids: CAWNRDSGGYTF.

This clone came up once. This rearrangement joins TRBV6-5 to TRBJ1-1; weak D call: TRBD1 (6 bases). V lost 5 bases and J lost 6, with 13 bases in between. Germline CDR1 MNHEY, CDR2 SVGAGI. There are 13 residues in the CDR3. In nucleotides, the CDR3 is TGTGCCAGCAGTCAGGGGCCGAGGGCTGAAGCTTTCTTT. Translating it yields CASSQGPRAEAFF.

The chain carries TRBV3-1 (or the pseudogene TRBV3-2) and TRBJ1-3, with D perhaps TRBD1 (5 bases). Trimming removed 5 bases from V and 3 bases from J, with 14 bases in between. The CDR3 loop spans 15 amino acids. Germline CDR1 LGHDT, CDR2 YNNKEL (reference sequence). The CDR3 reads CASSFTPGLGNTIYF. Here the CDR3 DNA reads TGTGCCAGCAGCTTCACCCCAGGGCTTGGAAACACCATATATTTT.

The chain recombines TRBV6-2 or TRBV6-3 with TRBJ2-7, with TRBD1 matching over 7 bases. Germline assignment: CDR1 MNHEY and CDR2 SVGEGT. V lost 2 bases, J lost 4 bases, and 2 bases stayed unmatched. The CDR3 loop spans 13 amino acids. CDR3 loop: CASSYPTGYEQYF. In nucleotides, the CDR3 is TGTGCCAGCAGTTACCCGACAGGGTACGAGCAGTACTTC.

The chain has TRBV7-2 and TRBJ1-2; 9 bases agree with TRBD1. After removal of 5 bases from V and 14 bases from J, the junction contained 15 bases not matched to a gene. The CDR3 length is 14 residues. Germline CDR1 is SGHTA and CDR2 is FQGNSA. CDR3 sequence (DNA): TGTGCCAGCAGCCACGAAGACAGGGGGACCATAGGAACCTTC. Residues: CASSHEDRGTIGTF.

The chain uses TRBV6-5 and TRBJ2-2; 8 positions match TRBD1. Germline CDR1 and CDR2: MNHEY and SVGAGI. The CDR3 is made up of 14 amino acids. V lost 6 bases and J lost 5; bases outside the gene matches: 5. The CDR3 DNA is TGTGCCAGCAGGGGACAGGTTTCTACCGGGGAGCTGTTTTTT. It encodes CASRGQVSTGELFF.

J is TRBJ2-1 and V is TRBV6-6, with 7 nucleotides matching TRBD2. J lost 6 bases, V lost 2 bases, and 7 bases had no gene match. The CDR3 sequence is 15 residues long. Germline values: CDR1 MNHNY, CDR2 SVGAGI (reference sequence). The CDR3 sequence is CASSYGLAAINEQFF. The CDR3, as DNA: TGTGCCAGCAGTTACGGGCTAGCGGCGATCAATGAGCAGTTCTTC.

This rearrangement joins TRBV5-6 to TRBJ1-2; D ambiguous. Trimming left V 4 bases short and J 2 bases short, with 6 bases between. Germline CDR1 and CDR2: SGHDT and YYEEEE. The CDR3 length is 12 residues. In DNA, the CDR3 is TGTGCCAGCAGCCCCCAAAACTATGGCTACACCTTC. Protein product: CASSPQNYGYTF.

The rearrangement uses TRBV5-1 and TRBJ1-1, with D perhaps matching TRBD1 (5 bases). Trimming left V 4 bases short and J 0 bases short, with 7 bases between. The CDR3 extends over 13 amino acids. Germline CDR1 reads SGHRS; CDR2 reads YFSETQ. Written as DNA, the CDR3 is TGCGCCAGCAGCCTGACAGTGAACACTGAAGCTTTCTTT. Amino acid sequence: CASSLTVNTEAFF.

This chain uses TRBV7-8 with TRBJ1-2; a weak D match, TRBD1 (6 bases). Trimming cost V 5 bases and J 5 bases, with 12 bases left between them. This CDR3 spans 13 amino acids. Germline CDR1 reads SGHVS; CDR2 reads FQNEAQ. This CDR3 is CASSDGQSYGYTF. The CDR3 DNA reads TGTGCCAGCAGCGACGGACAGTCGTATGGCTACACCTTC.

This chain connects TRBV12-2 to TRBJ1-2; the table's D call, TRBD1, has no DNA check behind it. TRBV12-2 constitutes a pseudogene. The CDR3 consists of 14 residues. CDR3 region: CASRFPADRDGYTF. The DNA of the CDR3 is TGTGCAAGTCGCTTCCCGGCGGACAGGGATGGCTACACCTTC.

The chain is built from TRBV30 and TRBJ2-1, with TRBD2 as a possible D gene (5 bases). This CDR3 is 13 amino acids long. With 5 bases removed from V and 2 bases from J, the gap between germline ends came to 10 bases. Germline values: CDR1 GTSNPN, CDR2 SVGIG (reference sequence). The DNA for the CDR3 is TGTGCCTGGGAGAGGGAACCCTACAATGAGCAGTTCTTC. Its protein product is CAWEREPYNEQFF.

The V call is TRBV5-5, the J call TRBJ2-3; 11 bases agree with TRBD2. Germline V gene sequence: CDR1 SGHKS, CDR2 YYEKEE (reference sequence). J was trimmed by 5 bases and V by 1 base; bases with no gene match: 6. CDR3 length equals 16 residues. The CDR3: CASSLTSGGLGDTQYF. The DNA of the CDR3 is TGTGCCAGCAGCTTGACTAGCGGGGGACTCGGAGATACGCAGTATTTT.

CDR3 sequence: CASSQGRVERSPLHF. The CDR3 region has the DNA TGTGCCAGCAGCCAAGGCAGGGTGGAACGTTCACCCCTCCACTTT. This chain uses TRBV14 with TRBJ1-6; perhaps TRBD1 as D (5 bases). The CDR3 consists of 15 residues. The germline V gene encodes CDR1 SGHDN and CDR2 FVKESK. With 1 base removed from V and 9 bases from J, the gap between germline ends came to 13 bases.

The V call is TRBV11-2, the J call TRBJ1-3; D is undetermined. Looked up from germline, CDR1 is SGHAT and CDR2 is FQNNGV. Trimming removed 5 bases from V and 4 bases from J, with 18 bases in between. The CDR3 consists of 16 residues. CDR3: CASSTRTRAGGNTIYF. CDR3 DNA sequence: TGTGCCAGCAGCACCCGTACCCGGGCGGGAGGAAACACCATATATTTT.

V gene TRBV5-6 combines with J gene TRBJ2-7, with 7 nucleotides matching TRBD1. The trim removed 0 bases at V and 6 bases at J, leaving 6 bases unmatched. Germline V gene data show CDR1 as SGHDT and CDR2 as YYEEEE. The CDR3 sequence is 14 residues long. CDR3 loop: CASSLGQGLGEQYF. As DNA, the CDR3 is TGTGCCAGCAGCTTGGGACAGGGTTTGGGCGAGCAGTACTTC.

The V and J genes are TRBV19 and TRBJ2-7, with 9 nucleotides matching TRBD1. The germline V gene encodes CDR1 LNHDA and CDR2 SQIVND (reference sequence). CDR3 length: 18 amino acids. V gave up 3 bases and J gave up 4 bases; unmatched junction bases: 16. The CDR3 region has the DNA TGTGCCAGTAGTATGGTCCACCCTGCGCGAGGACAGGGGTACGAGCAGTACTTC. Its protein is CASSMVHPARGQGYEQYF. Supplemented by reference TRBV19 and TRBJ2-7, the full variable domain reads DGGITQSPKYLFRKEGQNVTLSCEQNLNHDAMYWYRQDPGQGLRLIYYSQIVNDFQKGDIAEGYSVSREKKESFPLTVTSAQKNPTAFYLCASSMVHPARGQGYEQYFGPGTRLTVT.

The rearrangement links TRBV2 to TRBJ2-5; no clear D. CDR1 is SNHLY, CDR2 FYNNEI, per germline. V gave up 6 bases and J gave up 1 base, with 9 bases separating them. The CDR3 is 13 amino acids. In DNA, the CDR3 is TGTGCCAGCAGCCCAGCGCCCCAAGAGACCCAGTACTTC. Translating gives CASSPAPQETQYF.

The V gene is TRBV28, the J gene TRBJ1-3, with 11 bases matching TRBD1. The J segment lost 3 bases and the V segment lost 7 bases, leaving 8 bases of the junction unmatched. CDR3 length: 16 amino acids. The V gene's germline CDR1 is MDHEN and CDR2 SYDVKM. CDR3 in amino acids: CASTAAGQGVGNTIYF. Written as DNA, the CDR3 is TGTGCCAGCACCGCCGCGGGACAGGGGGTTGGAAACACCATATATTTT. The full variable domain, with the rest looked up from reference TRBV28 and TRBJ1-3, is DVKVTQSSRYLVKRTGEKVFLECVQDMDHENMFWYRQDPGLGLRLIYFSYDVKMKEKGDIPEGYSVSREKKERFSLILESASTNQTSMYLCASTAAGQGVGNTIYFGEGSWLTVV.

A note on this clone: A read error may produce the germline difference seen at one junction end. The chain recombines TRBV19 with TRBJ2-2, with 9 bases fitting TRBD2. The CDR3 covers 15 residues. Germline V gives CDR1 LNHDA, CDR2 SQIVND (reference sequence). The CDR3 DNA follows: TGTGCCAGCAGTAGCGGGAGCAGGTTCTACTGGGAGCTGTTTTTT. Residues: CASSSGSRFYWELFF.

The chain links TRBV18 to TRBJ1-5; 8 bases are shared with TRBD1. V shed 5 bases and J 7 bases; nucleotides not matched to a gene: 7. There are 14 residues in the CDR3. Germline values: CDR1 KGHSH, CDR2 LQKENI. The CDR3 sequence is CASSVDRGKQPQHF. The CDR3 region has the DNA TGTGCCAGCTCAGTCGACAGGGGAAAGCAGCCCCAGCATTTT.

V is TRBV7-9 and J is TRBJ2-1; the match to TRBD2 covers 16 bases. Germline-derived CDR1 and CDR2 are SEHNR and FQNEAQ (reference sequence). This CDR3 has 19 amino acids. The J segment lost 0 bases and the V segment lost 5 bases, leaving 7 bases of the junction unmatched. The CDR3: CASSIPGLAGGISYNEQFF. The DNA for the CDR3 is TGTGCCAGCAGCATCCCGGGACTAGCGGGGGGGATCTCCTACAATGAGCAGTTCTTC.